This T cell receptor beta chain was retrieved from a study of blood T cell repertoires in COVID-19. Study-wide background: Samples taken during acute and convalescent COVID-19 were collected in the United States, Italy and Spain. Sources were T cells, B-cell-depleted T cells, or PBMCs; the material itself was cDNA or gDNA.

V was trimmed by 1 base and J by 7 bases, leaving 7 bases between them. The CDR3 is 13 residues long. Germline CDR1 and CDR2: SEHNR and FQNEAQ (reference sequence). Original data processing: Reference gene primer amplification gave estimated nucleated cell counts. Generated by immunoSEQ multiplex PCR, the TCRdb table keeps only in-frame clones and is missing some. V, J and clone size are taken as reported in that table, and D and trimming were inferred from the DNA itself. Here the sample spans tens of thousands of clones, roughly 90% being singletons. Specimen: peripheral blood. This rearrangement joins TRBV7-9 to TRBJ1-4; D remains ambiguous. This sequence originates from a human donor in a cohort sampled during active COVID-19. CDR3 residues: CASSLGEAEKLFF. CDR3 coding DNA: TGTGCCAGCAGCTTAGGAGAAGCTGAAAAACTGTTTTTT.